This T cell receptor (beta chain) was sequenced for a study of cytomegalovirus exposure and HLA in healthy donors. Study observations and caveats: In a later analysis, at a false discovery rate of 0.05, 15,000 to 20,000 TCR beta sequences were associated with HLA alleles. Solely CMV serostatus was available to characterize immune exposure.

The V end lost 3 bases, the J end lost 0 bases, and 15 bases lay between the germline ends. The CDR3 consists of 16 residues. CDR1 is SGDLS, CDR2 YYNGEE, per germline. Remarks on this clone: Antigen: not known.

The study ran its PCR with 60 Vbeta and 13 Jbeta primers. Clones were sequenced by immunoSEQ multiplex PCR, and TCRdb holds only the in-frame ones, with some missing. The sample includes 90,000 to 150,000 clones, roughly 65% of them seen just once. This chain links TRBV9 with TRBJ1-1; D unclear. This sequence was found in a man aged 40-49 years in good health and CMV-seropositive. The specimen was PBMCs. CDR3 loop: CASSAVGATLNTEAFF. The CDR3 DNA reads as TGTGCCAGCAGCGCCGTGGGCGCCACTTTGAACACTGAAGCTTTCTTT.